Listed below are T cell receptor beta chains from one sample, sequenced in a study of shared clonotypes between healthy human individuals. Method: immunoSEQ multiplex PCR; TCRdb's copy keeps in-frame clones and lacks some. The sample has under 650,000 clones, almost 97% seen once. The specimen was naive CD4+ T cells sorted from blood. The receptors were gathered from a woman aged 30 to 39 in good health. Each CDR3 is given without its conserved first and last residue. Fields, in order: V gene, J gene, clone size, CDR3 protein. Size is omitted from some rows. Given values are once, few, many or a class for expanded clones.

V gene: TRBV10-1
J gene: TRBJ2-1
clone size: .
CDR3 protein: ASSALAGGRNEQF

V gene: TRBV19
J gene: TRBJ1-6
clone size: .
CDR3 protein: ASKPEQGSNSPLH

V gene: TRBV5-1
J gene: TRBJ1-1
clone size: .
CDR3 protein: ASSRSQNTEAF

V gene: TRBV4-2
J gene: TRBJ1-1
clone size: few
CDR3 protein: ASSQGQTTEAF

V gene: TRBV5-1
J gene: TRBJ1-1
clone size: .
CDR3 protein: ASTTDSNTEAF

V gene: TRBV9
J gene: TRBJ2-2
clone size: .
CDR3 protein: ASSGTAGELF

V gene: TRBV28
J gene: TRBJ2-3
clone size: .
CDR3 protein: ASSSTSGSADTQY

V gene: TRBV27
J gene: TRBJ1-5
clone size: .
CDR3 protein: ASREQGNLNQPQH

V gene: TRBV29-1
J gene: TRBJ1-2
clone size: .
CDR3 protein: SVVGVTYGYT

V gene: TRBV11-2
J gene: TRBJ2-5
clone size: .
CDR3 protein: ASSLVGGSAETQY

V gene: TRBV7-6
J gene: TRBJ2-7
clone size: .
CDR3 protein: ASTAYEQY

V gene: TRBV11-2
J gene: TRBJ1-2
clone size: .
CDR3 protein: ASSRGARDGGYT

V gene: TRBV18
J gene: TRBJ1-3
clone size: .
CDR3 protein: ASSPSEGHSGNTIY

V gene: TRBV11-2
J gene: TRBJ1-1
clone size: .
CDR3 protein: ASSSRSAGNTEAF

V gene: TRBV6-5
J gene: TRBJ1-2
clone size: .
CDR3 protein: ASSYGGVDGYT

V gene: TRBV5-1
J gene: .
clone size: once
CDR3 protein: ASSLSRATIYTGGPGLEQY

V gene: TRBV6-5
J gene: TRBJ1-1
clone size: .
CDR3 protein: ASSYLGSTEAF

V gene: TRBV18
J gene: TRBJ1-2
clone size: once
CDR3 protein: ASSRSANYGYT

V gene: TRBV19
J gene: TRBJ2-7
clone size: .
CDR3 protein: AQPRDQSYEQY

V gene: TRBV6-5
J gene: TRBJ1-5
clone size: few
CDR3 protein: ASSWTGPNQPQH

V gene: TRBV5-1
J gene: TRBJ2-2
clone size: .
CDR3 protein: ASSLWGQGYTGELF

V gene: TRBV2
J gene: TRBJ2-7
clone size: .
CDR3 protein: ASRALGEQY

V gene: TRBV28
J gene: TRBJ2-5
clone size: .
CDR3 protein: ASSSYGQGIQETQY

V gene: TRBV10-2
J gene: TRBJ1-4
clone size: .
CDR3 protein: ASSGDRALEKLF

V gene: TRBV28
J gene: TRBJ2-5
clone size: .
CDR3 protein: ASSSPGTGVRETQY

V gene: TRBV5-5
J gene: TRBJ2-7
clone size: once
CDR3 protein: ASSQQGPYEQY

V gene: TRBV7-2
J gene: TRBJ2-1
clone size: .
CDR3 protein: ASGRGRAFSYNEQF

V gene: TRBV19
J gene: TRBJ1-5
clone size: .
CDR3 protein: ASTVFWDDSNQPQH

V gene: TRBV27
J gene: TRBJ1-5
clone size: .
CDR3 protein: ASSPLDQPGHLKGESNQPQH

V gene: TRBV5-1
J gene: TRBJ2-3
clone size: .
CDR3 protein: ASSLSGTRGDTQY

V gene: TRBV10-1
J gene: TRBJ1-2
clone size: few
CDR3 protein: ASSPEEDYGYT

V gene: TRBV19
J gene: TRBJ1-1
clone size: .
CDR3 protein: ASSIAGTANTEAF

V gene: TRBV4-1
J gene: TRBJ2-1
clone size: .
CDR3 protein: ASSQDGSAGNEQF

V gene: TRBV16
J gene: TRBJ1-5
clone size: .
CDR3 protein: ASSQSAAGNQPQH

V gene: TRBV7-8
J gene: TRBJ2-2
clone size: .
CDR3 protein: ASSSSTPWGTGELF

V gene: TRBV29-1
J gene: TRBJ2-1
clone size: .
CDR3 protein: SVAAQRGNEQF

V gene: TRBV19
J gene: TRBJ2-7
clone size: .
CDR3 protein: ASSTSDSRGTYEQY

V gene: TRBV7-2
J gene: TRBJ2-1
clone size: .
CDR3 protein: ASSWGPGPNEQF

V gene: TRBV2
J gene: TRBJ2-1
clone size: .
CDR3 protein: ASMKALYNEQF

V gene: TRBV5-1
J gene: TRBJ2-2
clone size: .
CDR3 protein: ASRFGLGDAGELF

V gene: TRBV18
J gene: TRBJ2-1
clone size: once
CDR3 protein: ASSPPAGTTYNEQF

V gene: TRBV9
J gene: TRBJ1-4
clone size: .
CDR3 protein: ASSASWVGLREKLF

V gene: TRBV6-1
J gene: TRBJ1-5
clone size: .
CDR3 protein: ASSGDRTGFQPQH

V gene: TRBV11-2
J gene: TRBJ1-2
clone size: .
CDR3 protein: ASSLGTGAVYGYT

V gene: TRBV5-1
J gene: TRBJ2-6
clone size: .
CDR3 protein: ASSFRTGPGGANVLT

V gene: TRBV28
J gene: TRBJ1-2
clone size: .
CDR3 protein: ASRTPALYGYT

V gene: TRBV5-6
J gene: TRBJ2-7
clone size: .
CDR3 protein: ASSLAGLAGELY

V gene: TRBV5-1
J gene: TRBJ1-1
clone size: once
CDR3 protein: ASSRTFGTPEAF

V gene: TRBV28
J gene: TRBJ1-4
clone size: .
CDR3 protein: ASSSGHYEEKLF

V gene: TRBV18
J gene: TRBJ1-2
clone size: .
CDR3 protein: ASSPGTSYGYT

V gene: TRBV18
J gene: TRBJ1-2
clone size: .
CDR3 protein: ASSPPAALNYGYT

V gene: TRBV28
J gene: TRBJ1-5
clone size: .
CDR3 protein: ASSLDRVNQPQH

V gene: TRBV9
J gene: TRBJ2-1
clone size: .
CDR3 protein: ASSVDVGPDRVPYNEQF

V gene: TRBV18
J gene: TRBJ1-3
clone size: .
CDR3 protein: ASSPNSLGYSGNTIY

V gene: TRBV28
J gene: TRBJ1-2
clone size: .
CDR3 protein: ASRGGTSDGYT

V gene: TRBV5-1
J gene: TRBJ2-5
clone size: once
CDR3 protein: ASSLPRLAGGEETQY

V gene: TRBV10-3
J gene: TRBJ2-5
clone size: .
CDR3 protein: AISEQVAGVSETQY

V gene: TRBV10-3
J gene: TRBJ2-7
clone size: .
CDR3 protein: AISSGTSDYEQY